One T cell receptor beta chain is described in this entry. This record comes from a study of blood T cell repertoires in COVID-19. CDR1 is GTSNPN, CDR2 SVGIG, per germline (reference sequence). The CDR3 length is 12 residues. Trimming cost V 3 bases and J 4 bases; bases outside gene matches: 2. Some clones are missing from TCRdb's copy, which holds only in-frame ones; the method was immunoSEQ multiplex PCR. The table lists roughly 280,000 clones, around 87% of them singletons. J is TRBJ1-2 and V is TRBV30; 7 bases align to TRBD1. Sequencing was done on a sample of peripheral blood. The receptor was isolated from a woman aged 45-59 years who had recovered from COVID-19. The CDR3 reads CAWSRDSYGYTF. CDR3 in DNA: TGTGCCTGGAGCCGGGACAGCTATGGCTACACCTTC.